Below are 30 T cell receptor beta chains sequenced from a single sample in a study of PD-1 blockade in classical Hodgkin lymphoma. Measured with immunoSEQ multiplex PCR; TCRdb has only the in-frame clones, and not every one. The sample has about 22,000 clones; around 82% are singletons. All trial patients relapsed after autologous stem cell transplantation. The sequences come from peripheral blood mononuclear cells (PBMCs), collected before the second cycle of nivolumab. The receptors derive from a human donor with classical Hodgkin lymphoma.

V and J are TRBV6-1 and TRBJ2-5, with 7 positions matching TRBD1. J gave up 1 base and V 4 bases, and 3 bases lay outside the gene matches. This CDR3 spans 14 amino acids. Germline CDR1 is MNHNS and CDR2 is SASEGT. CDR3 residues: CASSAAGGQETQYF. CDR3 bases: TGTGCCAGCAGTGCGGCAGGGGGCCAAGAGACCCAGTACTTC.

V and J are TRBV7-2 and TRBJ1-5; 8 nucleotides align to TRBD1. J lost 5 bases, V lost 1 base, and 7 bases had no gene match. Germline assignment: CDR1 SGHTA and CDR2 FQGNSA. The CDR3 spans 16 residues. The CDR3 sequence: CASSLGQGARDQPQHF. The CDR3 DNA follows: TGTGCCAGCAGCTTAGGCCAGGGGGCTAGGGATCAGCCCCAGCATTTT.

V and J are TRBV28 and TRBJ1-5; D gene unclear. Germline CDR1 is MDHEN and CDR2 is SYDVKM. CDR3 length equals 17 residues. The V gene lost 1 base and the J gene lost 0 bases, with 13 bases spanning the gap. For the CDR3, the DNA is TGTGCCAGCAGTTTATTCTTCCGGGAGAGTAGCAATCAGCCCCAGCATTTT. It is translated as CASSLFFRESSNQPQHF. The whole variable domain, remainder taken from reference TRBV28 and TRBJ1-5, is DVKVTQSSRYLVKRTGEKVFLECVQDMDHENMFWYRQDPGLGLRLIYFSYDVKMKEKGDIPEGYSVSREKKERFSLILESASTNQTSMYLCASSLFFRESSNQPQHFGDGTRLSIL.

The CDR3 DNA sequence: TGTGCCAGTAGTTTTGGGACACAACGGGGCGAGACCCAGTACTTC. It encodes CASSFGTQRGETQYF. This chain joins TRBV19 and TRBJ2-5; a weak D match, TRBD1 (6 bases). This CDR3 region has 15 residues. Germline CDR1 LNHDA, CDR2 SQIVND (reference sequence). V lost 5 bases and J 5 bases, leaving 18 bases between the germline ends. The full variable domain, rest sourced from reference TRBV19 and TRBJ2-5, is DGGITQSPKYLFRKEGQNVTLSCEQNLNHDAMYWYRQDPGQGLRLIYYSQIVNDFQKGDIAEGYSVSREKKESFPLTVTSAQKNPTAFYLCASSFGTQRGETQYFGPGTRLLVL.

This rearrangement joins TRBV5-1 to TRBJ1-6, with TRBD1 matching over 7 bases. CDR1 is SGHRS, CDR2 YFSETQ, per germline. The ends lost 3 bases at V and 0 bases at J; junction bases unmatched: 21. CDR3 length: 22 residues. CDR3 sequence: CASSWRPPTGNFSSSYNSPLHF. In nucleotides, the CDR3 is TGCGCCAGCAGCTGGCGACCGCCGACAGGGAACTTCTCAAGCTCCTATAATTCACCCCTCCACTTT.

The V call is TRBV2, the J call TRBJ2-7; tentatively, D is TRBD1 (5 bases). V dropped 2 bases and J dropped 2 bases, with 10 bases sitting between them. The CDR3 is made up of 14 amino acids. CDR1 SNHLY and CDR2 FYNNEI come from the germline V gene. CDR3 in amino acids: CASSEWGGAYEQYF. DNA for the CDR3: TGTGCCAGCAGTGAATGGGGCGGAGCCTACGAGCAGTACTTC.

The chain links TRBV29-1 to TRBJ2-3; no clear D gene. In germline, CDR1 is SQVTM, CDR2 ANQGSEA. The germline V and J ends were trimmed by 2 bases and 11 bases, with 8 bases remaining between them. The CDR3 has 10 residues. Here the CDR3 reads CSVEFGLQYF. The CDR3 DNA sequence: TGCAGCGTTGAATTTGGTTTGCAGTATTTT.

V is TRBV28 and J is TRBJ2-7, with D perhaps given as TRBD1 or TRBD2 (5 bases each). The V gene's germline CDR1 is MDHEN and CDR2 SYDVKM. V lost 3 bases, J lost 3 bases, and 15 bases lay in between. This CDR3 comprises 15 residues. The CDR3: CASSFRTGPSYEQYF. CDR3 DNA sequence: TGTGCCAGCAGTTTCCGGACGGGACCCAGCTACGAGCAGTACTTC.

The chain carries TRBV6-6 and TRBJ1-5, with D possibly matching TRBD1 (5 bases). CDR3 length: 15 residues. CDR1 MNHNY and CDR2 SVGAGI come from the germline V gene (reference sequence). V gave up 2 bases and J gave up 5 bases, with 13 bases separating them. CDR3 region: CASSYGQGRDQPQHF. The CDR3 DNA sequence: TGTGCCAGCAGTTACGGGCAGGGCCGGGATCAGCCCCAGCATTTT.

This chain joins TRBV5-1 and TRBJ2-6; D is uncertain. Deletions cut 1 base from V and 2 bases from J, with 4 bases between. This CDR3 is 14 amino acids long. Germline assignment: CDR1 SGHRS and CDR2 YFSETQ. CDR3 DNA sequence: TGCGCCAGCAGCTTGACAGCTGGGGCCAACGTCCTGACTTTC. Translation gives CASSLTAGANVLTF.

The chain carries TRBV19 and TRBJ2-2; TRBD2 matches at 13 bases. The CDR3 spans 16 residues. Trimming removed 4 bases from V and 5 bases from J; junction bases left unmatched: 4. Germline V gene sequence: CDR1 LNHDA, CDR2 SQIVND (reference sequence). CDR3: CASSKETSGRTGELFF. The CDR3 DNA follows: TGTGCCAGTAGTAAGGAGACTAGCGGGAGGACCGGGGAGCTGTTTTTT.

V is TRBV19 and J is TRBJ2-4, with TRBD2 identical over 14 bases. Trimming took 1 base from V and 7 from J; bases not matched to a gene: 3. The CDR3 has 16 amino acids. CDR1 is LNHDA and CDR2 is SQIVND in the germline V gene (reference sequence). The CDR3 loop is CASSIGTSGRPNIQYF. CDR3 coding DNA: TGTGCCAGTAGTATAGGGACTAGCGGGAGGCCCAACATTCAGTACTTC. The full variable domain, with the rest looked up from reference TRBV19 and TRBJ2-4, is DGGITQSPKYLFRKEGQNVTLSCEQNLNHDAMYWYRQDPGQGLRLIYYSQIVNDFQKGDIAEGYSVSREKKESFPLTVTSAQKNPTAFYLCASSIGTSGRPNIQYFGAGTRLSVL.

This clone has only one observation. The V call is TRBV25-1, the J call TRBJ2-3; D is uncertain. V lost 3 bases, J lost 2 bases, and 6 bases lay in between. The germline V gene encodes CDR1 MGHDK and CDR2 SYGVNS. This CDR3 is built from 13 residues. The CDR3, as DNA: TGTGCCAGCAGTGAGGTCCTCACAGATACGCAGTATTTT. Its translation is CASSEVLTDTQYF.

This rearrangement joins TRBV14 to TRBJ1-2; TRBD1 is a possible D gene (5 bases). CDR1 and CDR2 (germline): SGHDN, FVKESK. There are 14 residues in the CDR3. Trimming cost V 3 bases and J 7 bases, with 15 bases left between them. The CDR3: CASSHYQGFGGYTF. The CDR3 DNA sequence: TGTGCCAGCAGCCATTACCAGGGATTCGGTGGCTACACCTTC.

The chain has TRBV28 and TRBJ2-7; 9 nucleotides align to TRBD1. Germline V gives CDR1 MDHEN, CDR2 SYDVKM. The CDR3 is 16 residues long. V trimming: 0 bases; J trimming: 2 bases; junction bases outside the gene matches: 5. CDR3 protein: CASSLWVGTGTYEQYF. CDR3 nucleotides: TGTGCCAGCAGTTTATGGGTGGGGACAGGGACCTACGAGCAGTACTTC.

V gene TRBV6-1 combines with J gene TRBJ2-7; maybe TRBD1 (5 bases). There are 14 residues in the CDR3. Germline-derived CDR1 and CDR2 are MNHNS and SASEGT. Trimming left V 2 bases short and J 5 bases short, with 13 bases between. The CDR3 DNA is TGTGCCAGCAGTGAAACATACAGGTTTAACGAGCAGTACTTC. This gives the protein CASSETYRFNEQYF.

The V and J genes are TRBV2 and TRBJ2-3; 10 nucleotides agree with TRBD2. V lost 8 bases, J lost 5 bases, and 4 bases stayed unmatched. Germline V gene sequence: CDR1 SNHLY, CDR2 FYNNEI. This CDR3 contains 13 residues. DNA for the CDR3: TGTGCCAGCGCTAGCGGGAGAATAGATACGCAGTATTTT. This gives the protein CASASGRIDTQYF. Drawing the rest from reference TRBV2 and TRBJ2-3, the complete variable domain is EPEVTQTPSHQVTQMGQEVILRCVPISNHLYFYWYRQILGQKVEFLVSFYNNEISEKSEIFDDQFSVERPDGSNFTLKIRSTKLEDSAMYFCASASGRIDTQYFGPGTRLTVL.

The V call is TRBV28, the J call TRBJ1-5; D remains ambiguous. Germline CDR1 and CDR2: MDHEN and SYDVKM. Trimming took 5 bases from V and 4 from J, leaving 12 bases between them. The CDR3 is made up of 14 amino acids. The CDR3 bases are TGTGCCAGCAGTCCCGTTCCTGGGAATCAGCCCCAGCATTTT. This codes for CASSPVPGNQPQHF.

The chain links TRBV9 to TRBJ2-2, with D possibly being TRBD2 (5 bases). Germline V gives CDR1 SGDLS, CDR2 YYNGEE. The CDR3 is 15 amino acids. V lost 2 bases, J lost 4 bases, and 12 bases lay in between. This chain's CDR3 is CASSVRTPRTGELFF. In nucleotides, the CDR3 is TGTGCCAGCAGCGTCCGGACTCCCCGCACCGGGGAGCTGTTTTTT.

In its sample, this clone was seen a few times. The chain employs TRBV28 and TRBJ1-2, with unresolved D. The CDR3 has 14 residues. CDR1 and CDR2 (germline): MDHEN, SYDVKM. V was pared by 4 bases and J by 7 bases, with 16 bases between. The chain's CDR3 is CASSSPGRAAGYTF. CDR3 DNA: TGTGCCAGCAGTTCCCCGGGAAGGGCCGCTGGCTACACCTTC.

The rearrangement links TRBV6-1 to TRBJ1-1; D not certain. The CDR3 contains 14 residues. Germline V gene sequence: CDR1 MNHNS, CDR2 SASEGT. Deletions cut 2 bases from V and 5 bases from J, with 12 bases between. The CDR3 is CASSEIWAGTEAFF. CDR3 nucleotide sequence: TGTGCCAGCAGTGAAATTTGGGCGGGAACTGAAGCTTTCTTT.

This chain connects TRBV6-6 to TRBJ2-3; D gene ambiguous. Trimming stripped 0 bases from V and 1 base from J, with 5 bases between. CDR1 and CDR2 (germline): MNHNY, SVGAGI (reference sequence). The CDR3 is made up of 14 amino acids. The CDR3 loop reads CASSYSIGTDTQYF. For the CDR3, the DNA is TGTGCCAGCAGTTACTCGATCGGCACAGATACGCAGTATTTT.

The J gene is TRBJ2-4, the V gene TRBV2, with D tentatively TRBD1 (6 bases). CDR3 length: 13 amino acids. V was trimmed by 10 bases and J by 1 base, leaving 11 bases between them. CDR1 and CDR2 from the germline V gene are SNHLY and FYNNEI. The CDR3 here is CAKTGTAKNIQYF. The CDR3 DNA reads TGTGCCAAAACAGGGACGGCCAAAAACATTCAGTACTTC.

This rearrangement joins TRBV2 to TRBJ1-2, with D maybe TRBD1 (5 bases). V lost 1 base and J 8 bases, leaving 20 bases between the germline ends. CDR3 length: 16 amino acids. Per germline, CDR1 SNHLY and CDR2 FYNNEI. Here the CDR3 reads CASSEGLGLVGGGYTF. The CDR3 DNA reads TGTGCCAGCAGTGAAGGATTGGGACTCGTCGGCGGGGGCTACACCTTC.

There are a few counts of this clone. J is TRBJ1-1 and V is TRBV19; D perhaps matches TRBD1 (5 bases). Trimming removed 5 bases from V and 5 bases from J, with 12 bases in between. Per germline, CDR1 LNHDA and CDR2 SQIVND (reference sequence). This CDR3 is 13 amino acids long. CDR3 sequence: CASSLQGGTEAFF. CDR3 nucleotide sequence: TGTGCCAGTAGTTTGCAGGGTGGTACTGAAGCTTTCTTT.

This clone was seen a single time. The chain's CDR3 is CPGSETCEQSRANVLTF. For the CDR3, the DNA is TGTCCTGGGAGTGAAACGTGCGAACAAAGTCGGGCCAACGTCCTGACTTTC. This sequence joins TRBV22-1 and TRBJ2-6. TRBV22-1 is labeled a pseudogene. This CDR3 has 17 amino acids.

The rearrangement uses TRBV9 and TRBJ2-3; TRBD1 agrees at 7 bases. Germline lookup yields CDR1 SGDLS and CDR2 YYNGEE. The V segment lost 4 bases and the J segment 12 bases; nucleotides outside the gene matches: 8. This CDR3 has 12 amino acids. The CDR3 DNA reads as TGTGCCAGCAGCCCGACCGGGACAGTTCAGTATTTT. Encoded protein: CASSPTGTVQYF.

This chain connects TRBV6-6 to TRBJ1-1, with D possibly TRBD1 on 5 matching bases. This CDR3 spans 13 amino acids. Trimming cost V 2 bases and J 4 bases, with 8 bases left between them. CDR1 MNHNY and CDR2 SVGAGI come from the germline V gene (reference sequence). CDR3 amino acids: CASSYAGGTEAFF. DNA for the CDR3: TGTGCCAGCAGTTACGCGGGGGGCACTGAAGCTTTCTTT.

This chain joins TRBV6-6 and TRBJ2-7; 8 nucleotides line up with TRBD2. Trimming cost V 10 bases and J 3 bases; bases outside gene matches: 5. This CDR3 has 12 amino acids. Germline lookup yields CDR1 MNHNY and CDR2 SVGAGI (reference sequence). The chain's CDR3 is CATRAGDYEQYF. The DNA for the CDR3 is TGTGCCACCAGAGCGGGAGACTACGAGCAGTACTTC.

This CDR3 reads CATGGTGGGGQPQHF. The CDR3 DNA reads TGTGCCACCGGAGGGACAGGGGGCGGTGGTCAGCCCCAGCATTTT. The chain has TRBV6-1 and TRBJ1-5; TRBD1 matches 12 bases. Germline assignment: CDR1 MNHNS and CDR2 SASEGT. This CDR3 contains 15 residues. Trimming took 10 bases from V and 6 from J; bases not matched to a gene: 10.